This TCR beta chain was documented in a study of blood T cell repertoires in COVID-19. CDR3 length: 14 residues. V lost 4 bases, J lost 7 bases, and 13 bases lay in between. The germline gives CDR1 KGHSH, CDR2 LQKENI. Clones were read by immunoSEQ multiplex PCR, and TCRdb kept only the in-frame ones, dropping some. The sample shows some 250,000 clones, around nine tenths of them seen only once. The chain combines TRBV18 with TRBJ2-2, with no clear D. The sample comprised PBMCs or T cells enriched from blood (not recorded which). The clonotype comes from a middle-aged man who had recovered from COVID-19. The CDR3 loop reads CASSLTEPSGELFF. CDR3 DNA sequence: TGTGCCAGCTCACTAACAGAACCCAGCGGGGAGCTGTTTTTT.